Below are 22 T cell receptor beta chains sequenced from a single sample in a study of blood T cells in healthy people across ages (dated by TCRdb to the mid-2010s). The library was obtained by 5' RACE. Data came from an Illumina HiSeq 2500. The second PCR ran for roughly 6 to 11 cycles and used a J-beta primer mix along with a sample-barcoded 5' primer. TCRdb took the public reads, trimmed them with fastp at Q25, ran MiXCR for clone calling and kept in-frame beta chains. All rows with the same CDR3 protein become a single entry with the most common DNA and genes. The table for this sample lists 1.5 million to 2 million distinct CDR3 sequences; 49% of them were counted only once. Less than 2.5% of the sample rests with the top ten. Material for sequencing was blood. The receptors stem from a woman between 35 and 50 years old in good health.

This clonotype was observed a single time. The gene calls are TRBV20-1 and TRBJ2-5; no firm D call. V lost 0 bases and J lost 11, with 25 bases in between. From germline, CDR1 is DFQATT and CDR2 SNEGSKA (reference sequence). The CDR3 has 16 residues. The CDR3: CSARDRGPMGNNEQYF. CDR3 coding DNA: TGCAGTGCTAGAGATCGTGGACCTATGGGAAACAATGAGCAGTACTTC.

The V call is TRBV10-1, the J call TRBJ1-6; D is unclear. This CDR3 has 16 residues. Germline CDR1 is WNHNN and CDR2 is SYGVQD (reference sequence). The V end lost 6 bases, the J end lost 0 bases, and 12 bases lay between the germline ends. The CDR3 DNA follows: TGCGCCAGCAGCGATAACGGCAGCTCCTATAATTCACCCCTCCACTTT. It translates to CASSDNGSSYNSPLHF.

This chain connects TRBV20-1 to TRBJ2-5; D not certain. The V gene's germline CDR1 is DFQATT and CDR2 SNEGSKA (reference sequence). This CDR3 comprises 14 residues. V was pared by 0 bases and J by 3 bases, with 11 bases between. This chain's CDR3 is CSARDEVSKETQYF. The CDR3 DNA reads TGCAGTGCTAGAGACGAGGTCAGCAAAGAGACCCAGTACTTC.

This rearrangement joins TRBV28 to TRBJ1-4, with D tentatively TRBD1 (6 bases). This CDR3 comprises 15 residues. Germline V gene sequence: CDR1 MDHEN, CDR2 SYDVKM. V lost 5 bases and J lost 7, with 17 bases in between. CDR3 in amino acids: CASSLTGGLVEKLFF. The CDR3 coding sequence is TGTGCCAGCAGTCTGACGGGGGGGCTAGTTGAAAAACTGTTTTTT.

The J gene is TRBJ2-3, the V gene TRBV11-1, with 8 bases identical to TRBD2. Germline V lookup: CDR1 SGHAT, CDR2 FQDESV (reference sequence). J lost 3 bases, V lost 8 bases, and 10 bases had no gene match. CDR3 length: 15 amino acids. The CDR3 DNA sequence: TGTGCCAGCCTCCGTGAGCGGGGGCTTACAGATACGCAGTATTTT. Translated, it gives CASLRERGLTDTQYF.

The V call is TRBV4-1, the J call TRBJ2-1; the D is unclear. Germline CDR1 MGHRA, CDR2 YSYEKL. Trimming removed 0 bases from V and 2 bases from J, with 8 bases in between. The CDR3 has 15 residues. The CDR3 spells CASSQDNPTYNEQFF. The CDR3 DNA sequence: TGCGCCAGCAGCCAAGATAACCCTACCTACAATGAGCAGTTCTTC.

The chain employs TRBV6-6 and TRBJ1-2, with a tentative D call TRBD1 (6 bases). The CDR3 sequence is 16 residues long. Trimming pared 0 bases from V and 3 bases from J, leaving 14 bases between. The germline V gene has CDR1 MNHNY and CDR2 SVGAGI (reference sequence). The CDR3 sequence is CASSYSQQGLDYGYTF. The CDR3 bases are TGTGCCAGCAGTTACTCGCAACAGGGATTAGACTATGGCTACACCTTC.

This chain joins TRBV20-1 and TRBJ2-3, with 7 bases identical to TRBD1. The germline gives CDR1 DFQATT, CDR2 SNEGSKA (reference sequence). Trimming took 0 bases from V and 4 from J; bases not matched to a gene: 7. This CDR3 comprises 15 residues. The CDR3 nucleotides read TGCAGTGCTAGAGACCGACAGGGACGGGCAGATACGCAGTATTTT. Protein: CSARDRQGRADTQYF.

CDR3 amino acids: CASSDGQPTDTQYF. The CDR3 DNA reads TGTGCCAGCAGTGACGGGCAGCCCACAGATACGCAGTATTTT. The rearrangement joins TRBV6-6 to TRBJ2-3; D unresolved. V was clipped by 5 bases and J by 2 bases, with 11 bases between them. The V gene's germline CDR1 is MNHNY and CDR2 SVGAGI (reference sequence). This CDR3 is 14 amino acids long.

In its sample, this clonotype was seen a few times. The gene calls are TRBV20-1 and TRBJ2-7, with no clear D. Deletions cut 3 bases from V and 0 bases from J, with 15 bases between. The V gene's germline CDR1 is DFQATT and CDR2 SNEGSKA (reference sequence). The CDR3 is made up of 15 amino acids. CDR3: CSASPGSGSSYEQYF. Here the CDR3 DNA reads TGCAGTGCTAGTCCTGGGTCCGGGTCCTCCTACGAGCAGTACTTC.

The chain couples TRBV4-1 to TRBJ2-5, with D unclear. The CDR3 has 14 residues. V shed 1 base and J shed 4 bases, with 10 bases lying between them. CDR1 is MGHRA and CDR2 is YSYEKL in the germline V gene. The CDR3 sequence is CASSQARPGETQYF. CDR3 DNA sequence: TGCGCCAGCAGCCAAGCGAGACCGGGAGAGACCCAGTACTTC.

The chain links TRBV27 to TRBJ2-3; possibly TRBD1 for D (6 bases). This CDR3 has 15 residues. Deletions cut 3 bases from V and 4 bases from J, with 14 bases between. The germline gives CDR1 MNHEY, CDR2 SMNVEV (reference sequence). Here the CDR3 DNA reads TGTGCCAGCAGTTTCGTTGGGGGCTGGCCAGATACGCAGTATTTT. It specifies CASSFVGGWPDTQYF.

The table lists this clonotype with a few counts. V usage is TRBV4-3 and J usage is TRBJ2-3; D is ambiguous. V was pared by 0 bases and J by 0 bases, with 7 bases between. From germline, CDR1 is LGHNA and CDR2 YSLEER. The CDR3 is 15 residues long. The CDR3 DNA reads TGCGCCAGCAGCCAAGAAGTTACTAGCACAGATACGCAGTATTTT. Residues: CASSQEVTSTDTQYF.

V gene TRBV25-1 combines with J gene TRBJ1-2; D ambiguous. The germline V gene encodes CDR1 MGHDK and CDR2 SYGVNS. The CDR3 consists of 12 residues. The V end was cut by 8 bases, the J end by 4 bases, with 11 bases between. CDR3 protein: CASWGGIYGYTF. The CDR3 nucleotides read TGTGCCAGCTGGGGAGGGATCTATGGCTACACCTTC.

This clonotype came up a few times. J is TRBJ2-7 and V is TRBV20-1; TRBD1 might be the D (6 bases). In germline, CDR1 is DFQATT, CDR2 SNEGSKA (reference sequence). The CDR3 length is 13 residues. Trimming cost V 3 bases and J 0 bases, with 9 bases left between them. This CDR3 reads CSASGGLSYEQYF. The DNA of the CDR3 is TGCAGTGCTAGTGGGGGCCTCTCCTACGAGCAGTACTTC.

The chain recombines TRBV28 with TRBJ2-5; TRBD1 agrees at 8 bases. V lost 6 bases, J lost 3 bases, and 9 bases stayed unmatched. CDR1 is MDHEN and CDR2 is SYDVKM in the germline V gene. The CDR3 consists of 15 residues. In DNA, the CDR3 is TGTGCCAGCAGACAGGGGGTACTCTGGAAAGAGACCCAGTACTTC. It translates to CASRQGVLWKETQYF.

CDR3 bases: TGTGCCAGCAGCCAAGAACCTGGGGGCTACAATGAGCAGTTCTTC. Its translation is CASSQEPGGYNEQFF. This sequence joins TRBV4-2 and TRBJ2-1; TRBD1 or TRBD2 may be the D gene (5 bases each). V was cut by 0 bases and J by 3 bases, with 9 bases left in between. Germline CDR1 is LGHNA and CDR2 is YNFKEQ. This CDR3 region has 15 residues.

This rearrangement joins TRBV29-1 to TRBJ1-5; unclear D gene. The V and J ends lost 4 bases and 1 base respectively, with 8 bases between them. This CDR3 is 13 amino acids long. CDR1 is SQVTM and CDR2 is ANQGSEA in the germline V gene. In DNA, the CDR3 is TGCAGCGTTGCGGCGGAAAGCAATCAGCCCCAGCATTTT. Its translation is CSVAAESNQPQHF.

This sequence joins TRBV12-3 or TRBV12-4 and TRBJ1-2; possible D gene TRBD1, 6 bases. The length of the CDR3 is 16 residues. V lost 0 bases and J 5 bases, leaving 16 bases between the germline ends. Written as DNA, the CDR3 is TGTGCCAGCAGTTTAGCGCTCAGGGGAGTACGATATGGCTACACCTTC. Amino acid sequence: CASSLALRGVRYGYTF.

V gene TRBV4-3 combines with J gene TRBJ1-6; 7 nucleotides line up with TRBD1. Germline loops: CDR1 LGHNA, CDR2 YSLEER. The CDR3 is 15 residues long. The junction had 5 bases not matched to a gene; V was cut back by 0 bases and J by 9 bases. CDR3 coding DNA: TGCGCCAGCAGCCAAGAAGACAGGGCAGGTTCACCCCTCCACTTT. Protein: CASSQEDRAGSPLHF.

The rearrangement joins TRBV6-5 to TRBJ1-2; 7 bases are a match to TRBD1. After removal of 2 bases from V and 4 bases from J, the junction contained 10 bases not matched to a gene. CDR1 MNHEY and CDR2 SVGAGI come from the germline V gene. The CDR3 is 16 amino acids. CDR3 sequence reads: CASSYAEGAGVYGYTF. In nucleotides, the CDR3 is TGTGCCAGCAGTTACGCAGAGGGGGCAGGCGTCTATGGCTACACCTTC.

There are a few counts of this clonotype. This chain uses TRBV6-2 or TRBV6-3 with TRBJ1-5; 9 positions match TRBD1. Germline V gene lookup returns CDR1 MNHEY and CDR2 SVGEGT. The ends lost 7 bases at V and 4 bases at J; junction bases unmatched: 11. This CDR3 has 16 residues. The CDR3 DNA is TGTGCCAGCACCTCCCGGGGACAGGGTGATAATCAGCCCCAGCATTTT. This translates into CASTSRGQGDNQPQHF.